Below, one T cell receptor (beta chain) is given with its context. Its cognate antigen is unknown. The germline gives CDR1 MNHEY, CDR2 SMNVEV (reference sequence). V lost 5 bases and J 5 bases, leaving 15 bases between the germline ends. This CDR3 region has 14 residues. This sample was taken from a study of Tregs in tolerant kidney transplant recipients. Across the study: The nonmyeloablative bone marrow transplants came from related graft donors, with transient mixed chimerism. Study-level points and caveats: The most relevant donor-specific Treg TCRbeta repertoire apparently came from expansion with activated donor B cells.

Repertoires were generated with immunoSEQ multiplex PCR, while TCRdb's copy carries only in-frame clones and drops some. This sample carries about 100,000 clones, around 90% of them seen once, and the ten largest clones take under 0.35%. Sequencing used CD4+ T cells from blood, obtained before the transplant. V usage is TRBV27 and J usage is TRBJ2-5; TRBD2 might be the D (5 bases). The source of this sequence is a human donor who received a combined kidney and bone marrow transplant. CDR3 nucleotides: TGTGCCAGCAGTCTTAATATACCGGGGGAGACCCAGTACTTC. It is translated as CASSLNIPGETQYF.